Listed here are 14 T cell receptor beta chains from one sample, sequenced in a study of blood T cell repertoires in COVID-19. The method was immunoSEQ multiplex PCR; TCRdb's version includes in-frame clones alone and lacks a portion of them. The sample lists about 160,000 clones; around 82% were seen once. Sequencing was performed on peripheral blood. These receptors originate from a woman aged 40 to 50 with COVID-19, enrolled during active disease.

This chain links TRBV2 with TRBJ1-2; 7 bases match TRBD1. Germline V lookup: CDR1 SNHLY, CDR2 FYNNEI. This CDR3 spans 14 amino acids. V gave up 6 bases and J gave up 0 bases; unmatched junction bases: 4. CDR3 in DNA: TGTGCCAGCAGCGGTGGACAGGCTAACTATGGCTACACCTTC. The encoded protein is CASSGGQANYGYTF.

This clone showed up just once. The chain links TRBV19 to TRBJ2-1; D unclear. Germline V gene data show CDR1 as LNHDA and CDR2 as SQIVND (reference sequence). The CDR3 is 12 residues long. The V and J ends lost 3 bases and 4 bases respectively, with 4 bases between them. The CDR3 nucleotides are TGTGCCAGTAGTATGACTTACAATGAGCAGTTCTTC. Protein: CASSMTYNEQFF.

This chain uses TRBV6-5 with TRBJ2-7, with D possibly being TRBD2 (5 bases). The V gene lost 7 bases and the J gene lost 7 bases, with 11 bases spanning the gap. CDR1 and CDR2 from the germline V gene are MNHEY and SVGAGI. CDR3 length: 11 residues. The CDR3 DNA is TGTGCCAGCAAGGTCGGGATGGAGCAGTACTTC. This gives the protein CASKVGMEQYF.

Here the CDR3 reads CAWSVRGQINSPLHF. In DNA form, the CDR3 reads TGTGCCTGGAGTGTACGAGGACAGATTAATTCACCCCTCCACTTT. The V call is TRBV30, the J call TRBJ1-6, with D perhaps TRBD1 (6 bases). Germline V lookup: CDR1 GTSNPN, CDR2 SVGIG (reference sequence). Between the trimmed V and J ends, which lost 0 bases and 6 bases, there was a span of 12 bases. CDR3 length: 15 amino acids.

This chain joins TRBV2 and TRBJ1-5, with TRBD1 identical over 7 bases. Per germline, CDR1 SNHLY and CDR2 FYNNEI. The CDR3 is 15 residues long. V shed 3 bases, J shed 7 bases, and the junction held 9 bases outside the gene matches. The CDR3 DNA is TGTGCCAGCAGTGATACTAGGGGGCTAGGGCAGCCCCAGCATTTT. Amino acids: CASSDTRGLGQPQHF.

J is TRBJ2-1 and V is TRBV18; D might be TRBD1 (6 bases). Germline V gives CDR1 KGHSH, CDR2 LQKENI. Trimming stripped 2 bases from V and 12 bases from J, with 11 bases between. The CDR3 runs to 12 residues. This CDR3 reads CASSPDRSAQFF. Here the CDR3 DNA reads TGTGCCAGCTCACCAGACAGGTCGGCGCAGTTCTTC.

The chain employs TRBV2 and TRBJ1-2; D call uncertain. The CDR3 loop spans 13 amino acids. Germline V gives CDR1 SNHLY, CDR2 FYNNEI. The ends were cut back, 6 bases at V and 0 bases at J, with 8 bases in the middle. The CDR3 protein is CASSHKTNYGYTF. CDR3 bases: TGTGCCAGCAGCCACAAAACTAACTATGGCTACACCTTC.

This clone was counted only a few times. V usage is TRBV18 and J usage is TRBJ1-2; 9 positions agree with TRBD1. V lost 3 bases, J lost 4 bases, and 0 bases stayed unmatched. Germline V gene data show CDR1 as KGHSH and CDR2 as LQKENI. This CDR3 is 13 amino acids long. CDR3 in DNA: TGTGCCAGCTCACCGGACAGGGGCTATGGCTACACCTTC. It translates to CASSPDRGYGYTF.

V gene TRBV6-5 combines with J gene TRBJ2-1; the D gene is possibly TRBD2 (6 bases). The germline CDR1 and CDR2 sequences are MNHEY and SVGAGI. CDR3 length equals 15 residues. Trimming pared 5 bases from V and 9 bases from J, leaving 20 bases between. The CDR3 bases are TGTGCCAGCAGTCCTGAACCACTAGCTATGTCTGAGCAGTTCTTC. This codes for CASSPEPLAMSEQFF.

This chain uses TRBV9 with TRBJ2-2; D remains unclear. Germline V gene sequence: CDR1 SGDLS, CDR2 YYNGEE. The CDR3 covers 15 residues. V was trimmed by 3 bases and J by 6 bases, leaving 15 bases between them. CDR3 in amino acids: CASSGFASRSGELFF. For the CDR3, the DNA is TGTGCCAGCAGCGGGTTTGCTAGTAGGTCCGGGGAGCTGTTTTTT.

The V gene is TRBV3-1 (or the pseudogene TRBV3-2), the J gene TRBJ1-2; unclear D gene. CDR1 is LGHDT and CDR2 is YNNKEL in the germline V gene (reference sequence). The CDR3 has 13 amino acids. V lost 1 base and J 8 bases, leaving 11 bases between the germline ends. DNA of the CDR3: TGTGCCAGCAGCCAAGTGTCTGGGGAGGGCTACACCTTC. Encoded protein: CASSQVSGEGYTF.

J is TRBJ2-7 and V is TRBV4-2; possibly TRBD2 for D (6 bases). CDR1 and CDR2 from the germline V gene are LGHNA and YNFKEQ. The CDR3 contains 16 residues. The ends were cut back, 4 bases at V and 3 bases at J, with 19 bases in the middle. CDR3 sequence reads: CASSPIGASVLYEQYF. CDR3 DNA: TGTGCCAGCAGCCCTATCGGTGCTAGCGTCCTCTACGAGCAGTACTTC.

The gene calls are TRBV18 and TRBJ2-3; TRBD2 might be the D (5 bases). CDR1 and CDR2 (germline): KGHSH, LQKENI. V lost 3 bases and J 3 bases, leaving 7 bases between the germline ends. The CDR3 is 13 amino acids. The DNA of the CDR3 is TGTGCCAGCTCACCCCGGGGAACAGATACGCAGTATTTT. Protein: CASSPRGTDTQYF.

The rearrangement links TRBV3-1 (or the pseudogene TRBV3-2) to TRBJ2-1; 9 bases agree with TRBD2. V was pared by 0 bases and J by 2 bases, with 5 bases of the junction left unmatched. Germline CDR1 LGHDT, CDR2 YNNKEL (reference sequence). CDR3 length: 17 amino acids. The CDR3 DNA reads TGTGCCAGCAGCCAAGAGAGCGGGAGGACAGCCTACAATGAGCAGTTCTTC. It is translated as CASSQESGRTAYNEQFF.